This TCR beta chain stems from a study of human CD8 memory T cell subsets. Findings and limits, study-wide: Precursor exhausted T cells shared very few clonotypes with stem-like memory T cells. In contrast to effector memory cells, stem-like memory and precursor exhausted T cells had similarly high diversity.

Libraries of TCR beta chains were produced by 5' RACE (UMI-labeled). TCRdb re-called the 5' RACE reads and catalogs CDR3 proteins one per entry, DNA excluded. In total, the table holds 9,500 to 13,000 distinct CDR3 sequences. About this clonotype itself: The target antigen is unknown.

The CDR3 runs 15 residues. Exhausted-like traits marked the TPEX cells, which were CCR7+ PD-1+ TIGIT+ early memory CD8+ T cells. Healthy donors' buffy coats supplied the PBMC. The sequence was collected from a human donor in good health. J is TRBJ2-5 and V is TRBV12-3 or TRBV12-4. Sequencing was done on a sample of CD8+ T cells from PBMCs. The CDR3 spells CASSLYPVAQETQYF.